This entry lists 6 T cell receptor beta chains sequenced from one sample in a study of T cells after yellow fever vaccination. A single record per CDR3 protein comes from TCRdb applying MiXCR to the 5' RACE reads. Of about 220,000 distinct CDR3 sequences in the sample, roughly 6.3% were seen once. The starting material was CD4+ T cells sorted from PBMCs, obtained on the day of the yellow fever booster vaccination. These receptors originate from a young man who received the YFV17D yellow fever vaccine.

This chain uses TRBV5-6 with TRBJ2-6; weak D call: TRBD1 (5 bases). Germline V gives CDR1 SGHDT, CDR2 YYEEEE. CDR3 size: 16 residues. V lost 4 bases, J lost 0 bases, and 11 bases lay in between. In DNA form, the CDR3 reads TGTGCCAGCAGCGATACCAGGGTCTCTGGGGCCAACGTCCTGACTTTC. It translates to CASSDTRVSGANVLTF. The whole variable domain, remainder taken from reference TRBV5-6 and TRBJ2-6, is DAGVTQSPTHLIKTRGQQVTLRCSPKSGHDTVSWYQQALGQGPQFIFQYYEEEERQRGNFPDRFSGHQFPNYSSELNVNALLLGDSALYLCASSDTRVSGANVLTFGAGSRLTVL.

This chain connects TRBV7-9 to TRBJ2-1; perhaps TRBD2 as D (5 bases). CDR3 length: 17 amino acids. V was cut by 1 base and J by 2 bases, with 15 bases left in between. From germline, CDR1 is SEHNR and CDR2 FQNEAQ (reference sequence). For the CDR3, the DNA is TGTGCCAGCAGCTTAGAATTGACGGGAAAGGCCTACAATGAGCAGTTCTTC. Its translation is CASSLELTGKAYNEQFF.

CDR3 sequence reads: CASNEVNTGELFF. In nucleotides, the CDR3 is TGTGCCAGCAATGAGGTTAACACCGGGGAGCTGTTTTTT. V usage is TRBV28 and J usage is TRBJ2-2, with D uncertain. Germline loops: CDR1 MDHEN, CDR2 SYDVKM. The CDR3 sequence is 13 residues long. V dropped 7 bases and J dropped 2 bases, with 8 bases sitting between them.

CDR3 protein: CASSPADGNGYTF. The CDR3 DNA reads TGTGCCAGCAGCCCAGCGGACGGTAATGGCTACACCTTC. The V gene is TRBV6-5, the J gene TRBJ1-2; the D is unclear. Trimming removed 6 bases at V and 6 bases at J, with 14 bases between. Germline V gene lookup returns CDR1 MNHEY and CDR2 SVGAGI. CDR3 size: 13 residues.

V gene TRBV19 combines with J gene TRBJ1-6, with D possibly TRBD1 on 5 matching bases. V lost 7 bases and J lost 7, with 11 bases in between. Germline CDR1 is LNHDA and CDR2 is SQIVND (reference sequence). The CDR3 contains 13 residues. DNA of the CDR3: TGTGCCAGTACCGAGACAGAGAATTCACCCCTCCACTTT. Translating it yields CASTETENSPLHF.

This clonotype turned up a few times. The chain is built from TRBV19 and TRBJ2-3; perhaps D is TRBD1 or TRBD2 (5 bases each). Trimming shortened V by 5 bases and J by 4 bases, and 13 bases separated the two germline ends. Germline loops: CDR1 LNHDA, CDR2 SQIVND (reference sequence). This CDR3 has 14 residues. The CDR3 nucleotides read TGTGCCAGTAGTCCTCTGGGACGGGCAGATACGCAGTATTTT. This encodes CASSPLGRADTQYF. Complete variable domain (other parts from reference TRBV19 and TRBJ2-3): DGGITQSPKYLFRKEGQNVTLSCEQNLNHDAMYWYRQDPGQGLRLIYYSQIVNDFQKGDIAEGYSVSREKKESFPLTVTSAQKNPTAFYLCASSPLGRADTQYFGPGTRLTVL.